Below, one T cell receptor (beta chain) is given with its context. Its antigen remains undetermined. Base qualities are not recorded, but no much larger clone differs from it by a single base. The data are from a study of blood T cell repertoires in COVID-19 (dated by TCRdb to about 2020). A note on the overall study: The collaborator samples originated in the United States, Italy and Spain and spanned the acute and convalescent phases of COVID-19. The repertoires were released in a freely available public database intended as a resource for research on the immune response to SARS-CoV-2. Where available, HLA class I and class II types were taken from metadata supplied by the sample provider and were not determined by assay-based typing. The prospective study material was composed of cDNA or gDNA derived from T cells, B-cell-depleted T cells, or PBMCs. Subjects who had been exposed to COVID-19, were actively infected with it, or had recovered from it provided the deeply sampled blood TCRbeta repertoires that made up the dataset. Sample metadata almost always included a de-identified subject ID, COVID-19 status, age in years and sex. Samples came from the ongoing ImmuneRACE study (first 160 participants) plus 1,254 subjects from 6 global collaborators.

V is pruned by 2 bases and J by 2 bases, leaving 14 bases of the junction without a gene match. From the cysteine through the phenylalanine, the CDR3 covers 19 amino acids. Here the CDR3 DNA is all that survives: 57 bases in frame from base 1. The CDR1 and CDR2 encoded by the germline V gene are SGHAT and FQNNGV. On the study overall, not on this receptor specifically: The amount of clinical and demographic metadata varied by source and participant and was provided uncurated.

TCRbeta CDR3 regions were amplified from genomic DNA by means of the immunoSEQ Assay, a bias-controlled multiplex PCR. Concerning the study's data processing: Nucleated cell counts per sample were estimated from amplification of reference gene primers within the assay. Sequence reads were collapsed and filtered to measure the absolute abundance of every unique TCRbeta CDR3 rearrangement. For each sample, productive Simpson clonality was calculated by taking the square root of Simpson's diversity index across productive rearrangements. Not all clones reach the TCRdb copy of this immuneACCESS table, which keeps in-frame sequences only. Checked studies attribute under half of the gap to unresolved V genes and leave the rest unexplained. The V and J calls and clone size come from that table; D and trimming were worked out from the DNA. This sample is represented by roughly 250,000 clones; roughly 81% of them were singletons. Under 4.5% of the sample comes from the top ten.

Each collaborating institution followed its own protocols to collect whole blood in K2EDTA tubes. Collaborator samples were shipped for TCRbeta analysis as frozen whole blood, isolated PBMCs, or DNA extracted from either sample type. Specimen: peripheral blood. This clonotype was sampled from a man in his fifties or sixties with acute or convalescent COVID-19. The V and J segments used are TRBV11-2 and TRBJ2-1; 8 junctional bases match TRBD2. The DNA sequence is TGTGCCAGCAGCTTACGGCCGCGGGGGGTAGAACAAACCTACAATGAGCAGTTCTTC. Translated, this is CASSLRPRGVEQTYNEQFF.